The rows below give T cell receptor beta chains drawn from one sample of a study of blood T cell repertoires in COVID-19. TCRdb's table, derived via immunoSEQ multiplex PCR, lists solely in-frame clones and lacks some. In the table there are 300,000 to 400,000 clones, around 87% of which are singletons. The sample taken for sequencing was peripheral blood. These receptors came from a woman aged 55-75 years with COVID-19, enrolled during active disease. Both conserved end residues are part of each CDR3. A D gene is named only where the DNA matches it firmly. A row's size may be missing; if present it is once, few, many or a size class.

TRBJ2-3 - TRBD2 TRBV24-1 CATGLAGGTDTQYF
TRBJ1-1 - - TRBV2 CASSVGLGTEAFF
TRBJ1-2 few - TRBV30 CAWSPKELYGYTF
TRBJ2-2 - TRBD1 TRBV5-1 CASSLAQGANTGELFF
TRBJ2-7 - - TRBV18 CASSPSSSYEQYF
TRBJ1-1 few - TRBV5-4 CASSSSQGFRTEAFF
TRBJ2-3 - TRBD2 TRBV15 CATSRAPSGGADTQYF
TRBJ2-5 - - TRBV29-1 CSVGGRSAQETQYF
TRBJ2-7 - TRBD1 TRBV6-6 CASSPGGSYEQYF
TRBJ2-7 once TRBD1 TRBV6-1 CASSEQPGQAYEQYF
TRBJ1-5 few - TRBV3-1/TRBV3-2 CASSQGGPWGGNQPQHF
TRBJ2-6 - - TRBV4-1 CASSQGAPHGAGANVLTF
TRBJ1-1 once TRBD1 TRBV15 CATNRQGVNTEAFF
TRBJ2-7 once TRBD1 TRBV4-1 CASSQTGTGDYEQYF
TRBJ2-7 - - TRBV5-5 CASSFWGRSNYEQYF
TRBJ2-7 - TRBD1 TRBV5-1 CASSLSGQVLEQYF
TRBJ1-1 - - TRBV5-5 CASSGHTNTEAFF
TRBJ1-3 - TRBD1 TRBV5-4 CASGTGAGNTIYF
TRBJ1-2 - - TRBV6-4 CASSEEDTGGYGYTF
TRBJ1-6 - TRBD1 TRBV18 CASNRDRDSPLHF
TRBJ2-3 - - TRBV3-1/TRBV3-2 CASSHLTRPTDTQYF
TRBJ2-1 once TRBD1 TRBV19 CASTPTGASSYNEQFF
TRBJ1-1 - - TRBV5-1 CASSLAGEAFF
TRBJ2-7 - - TRBV4-1 CASSQDGGLTYEQYF
TRBJ1-2 - - TRBV6-5 CASSYQGLDYGYTF
TRBJ1-1 - - TRBV10-2 CASLGAGLTEAFF
TRBJ1-2 - - TRBV7-9 CASSGDTNYGYTF
TRBJ1-6 - - TRBV16 CASSQRPETPLHF
TRBJ2-2 - - TRBV28 CASSQGGNTGELFF
TRBJ2-7 - - TRBV29-1 CSVEGQVSYEQYF
TRBJ2-6 once - TRBV7-3 CASSLTSGVANVLTF
TRBJ1-2 - - TRBV4-2 CASGPQGTEGYTF
TRBJ1-1 - - TRBV5-6 CASSLTGPTEAFF
TRBJ2-4 - - TRBV11-2 CASSLVLQGAAKNIQYF
TRBJ1-1 - - TRBV7-8 CASSQGGKEAFF
TRBJ2-3 - - TRBV6-5 CASSPPGTDTQYF
TRBJ2-5 - TRBD2 TRBV4-1 CASSQDGTSGQETQYF
TRBJ2-3 - - TRBV5-6 CASSAATGLSTDTQYF
TRBJ2-1 - TRBD1 TRBV5-1 CASSLEGTAHYNEQFF
TRBJ2-2 - - TRBV3-1/TRBV3-2 CASSPRLRRSNTGELFF